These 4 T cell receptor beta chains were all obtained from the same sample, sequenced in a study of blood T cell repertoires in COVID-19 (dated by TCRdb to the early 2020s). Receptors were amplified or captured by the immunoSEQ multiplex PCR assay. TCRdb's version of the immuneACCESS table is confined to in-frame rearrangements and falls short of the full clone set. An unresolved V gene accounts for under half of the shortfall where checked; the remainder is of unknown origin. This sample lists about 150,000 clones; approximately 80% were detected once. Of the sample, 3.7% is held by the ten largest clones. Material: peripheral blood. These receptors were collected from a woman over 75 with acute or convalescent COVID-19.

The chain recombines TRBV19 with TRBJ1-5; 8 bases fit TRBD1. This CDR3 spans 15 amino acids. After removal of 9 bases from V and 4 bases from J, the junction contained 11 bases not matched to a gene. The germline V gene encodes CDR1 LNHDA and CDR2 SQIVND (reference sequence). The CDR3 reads CASGTGGSENQPQHF. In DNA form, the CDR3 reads TGTGCCAGCGGGACAGGTGGGAGTGAGAATCAGCCCCAGCATTTT.

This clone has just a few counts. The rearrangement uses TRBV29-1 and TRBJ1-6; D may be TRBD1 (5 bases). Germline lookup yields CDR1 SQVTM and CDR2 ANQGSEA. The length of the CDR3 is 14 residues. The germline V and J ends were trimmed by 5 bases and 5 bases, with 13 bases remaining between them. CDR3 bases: TGCAGCGTTTCGATTGGGGCCGATAATTCACCCCTCCACTTT. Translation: CSVSIGADNSPLHF.

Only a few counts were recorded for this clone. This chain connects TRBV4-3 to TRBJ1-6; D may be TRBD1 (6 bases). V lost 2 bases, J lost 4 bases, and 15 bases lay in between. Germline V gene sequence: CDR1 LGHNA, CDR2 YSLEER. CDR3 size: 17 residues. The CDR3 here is CASSQQQGTLYNSPLHF. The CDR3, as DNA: TGCGCCAGCAGCCAACAGCAGGGGACACTGTATAATTCACCCCTCCACTTT.

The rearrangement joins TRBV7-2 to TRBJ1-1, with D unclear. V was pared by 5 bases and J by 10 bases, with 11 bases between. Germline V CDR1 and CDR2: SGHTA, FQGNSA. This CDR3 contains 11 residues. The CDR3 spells CASSEDIRAFF. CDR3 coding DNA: TGTGCCAGCAGCGAAGACATTAGAGCTTTCTTT.